Listed below are T cell receptor beta chains from one sample, sequenced in a study of cytomegalovirus exposure and HLA in healthy donors. Some clones are missing from TCRdb's copy, which holds only in-frame ones; the method was immunoSEQ multiplex PCR. This table holds 200,000 to 300,000 clones, around 80% found once. Sequencing input: PBMCs. These receptor sequences come from a woman aged 55-69 years in good health and CMV-seropositive. Each CDR3 is given with its conserved first and last residue. A D gene is named only where the DNA matches it firmly. Clone size is given for some rows only: seen once, a few or many times, or a class if the clone is expanded.

.	.	TRBV19	TRBJ2-3	CASSMRQVGVSTDTQYF	TGTGCCAGTAGTATGAGACAGGTTGGTGTGAGCACAGATACGCAGTATTTT
few	TRBD1	TRBV6-5	TRBJ1-1	CASTDRGLNTEAFF	TGTGCCAGCACGGACAGGGGCTTGAACACTGAAGCTTTCTTT
.	TRBD2	TRBV4-1	TRBJ2-7	CASSQDPSSGRREQYF	TGCGCCAGCAGCCAAGATCCTAGTAGCGGGAGACGCGAGCAGTACTTC
.	.	TRBV6-5	TRBJ2-1	CASSPRSYNEQFF	TGTGCCAGCAGCCCTCGTAGCTACAATGAGCAGTTCTTC
.	.	TRBV5-1	TRBJ2-1	CASSIRGEQFF	TGCGCCAGCAGCATCAGGGGTGAGCAGTTCTTC
few	TRBD1	TRBV12-5	TRBJ2-7	CASGRRDSSYEQYF	TGTGCTAGTGGCCGCCGGGACAGCTCCTACGAGCAGTACTTC
once	.	TRBV6-5	TRBJ2-7	CASNPYEQYF	TGTGCCAGCAATCCATACGAGCAGTACTTC
.	.	TRBV4-2	TRBJ1-5	CASSQDRFPNQPQHF	TGTGCCAGCAGCCAAGATCGGTTTCCGAATCAGCCCCAGCATTTT
.	.	TRBV28	TRBJ1-5	CASSLLQAPTSYQPQHF	TGTGCCAGCAGTTTATTACAGGCCCCCACTTCATATCAGCCCCAGCATTTT
.	TRBD2	TRBV7-9	TRBJ2-5	CASSLGAGGRGETQYF	TGTGCCAGCAGCTTGGGAGCGGGAGGAAGGGGAGAGACCCAGTACTTC
.	.	TRBV2	TRBJ2-7	CASKIDRFLYEQYF	TGTGCCAGCAAGATCGACAGGTTTCTCTACGAGCAGTACTTC
few	.	TRBV30	TRBJ2-4	CAAGVKNIQYF	TGTGCCGCTGGAGTCAAAAACATTCAGTACTTC
.	.	TRBV7-9	TRBJ1-2	CASSLPSGATNYGYTF	TGTGCCAGCAGCCTTCCCTCAGGGGCCACGAACTATGGCTACACCTTC
.	.	TRBV5-4	TRBJ2-7	CASSLWADEQYF	TGTGCCAGCAGCTTGTGGGCTGACGAGCAGTACTTC
.	TRBD1	TRBV11-2	TRBJ1-2	CASSLVSLTGAGGYTF	TGTGCCAGCAGCTTAGTCTCCTTGACAGGGGCGGGTGGCTACACCTTC
few	.	TRBV28	TRBJ2-6	CASSPNRDWVGGANVLTF	TGTGCCAGCAGTCCTAACAGGGATTGGGTTGGGGGGGCCAACGTCCTGACTTTC
.	.	TRBV9	TRBJ1-4	CASSVFPHDEKRFF	TGTGCCAGCAGCGTATTCCCTCACGATGAAAAGAGGTTTTTT
.	.	TRBV6-6	TRBJ2-3	CASRPQGTDTQYF	TGTGCCAGCAGACCCCAGGGGACGGATACGCAGTATTTT
.	TRBD2	TRBV2	TRBJ2-3	CASRTLSGTDTQYF	TGTGCCAGCAGGACCCTTAGCGGGACAGATACGCAGTATTTT
.	.	TRBV7-3	TRBJ2-3	CASSRLMSTDTQYF	TGTGCCAGCAGCCGTCTTATGAGTACAGATACGCAGTATTTT
.	.	TRBV10-2	TRBJ1-3	CASSGDIHSGNTIYF	TGCGCCAGCAGCGGGGACATTCACTCTGGAAACACCATATATTTT
.	TRBD1	TRBV6-1	TRBJ1-5	CASSRDRAGQPQHF	TGTGCCAGCAGTCGAGACAGGGCCGGTCAGCCCCAGCATTTT
.	TRBD2	TRBV5-1	TRBJ2-7	CASKSGSSYEQYF	TGCGCCAGCAAAAGCGGGAGCTCCTACGAGCAGTACTTC